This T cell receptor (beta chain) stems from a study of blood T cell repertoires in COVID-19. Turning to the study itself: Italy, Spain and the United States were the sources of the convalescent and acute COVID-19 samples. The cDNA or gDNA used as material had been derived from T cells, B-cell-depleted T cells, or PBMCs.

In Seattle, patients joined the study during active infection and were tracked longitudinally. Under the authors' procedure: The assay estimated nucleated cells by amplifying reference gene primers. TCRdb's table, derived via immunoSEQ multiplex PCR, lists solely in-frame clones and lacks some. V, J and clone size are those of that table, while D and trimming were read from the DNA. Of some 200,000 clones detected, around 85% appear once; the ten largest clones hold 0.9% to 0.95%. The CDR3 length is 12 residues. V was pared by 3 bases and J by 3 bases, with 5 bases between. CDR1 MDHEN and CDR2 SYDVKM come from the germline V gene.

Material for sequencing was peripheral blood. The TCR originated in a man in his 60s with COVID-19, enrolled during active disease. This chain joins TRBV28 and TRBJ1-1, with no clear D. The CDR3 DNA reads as TGTGCCAGCAGTTTCGCAGACACTGAAGCTTTCTTT. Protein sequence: CASSFADTEAFF.